These T cell receptor beta chains were read from a single sample in a study of T cell changes during pregnancy in multiple sclerosis. Produced via immunoSEQ multiplex PCR; TCRdb's table is partial and in-frame only. The sample includes roughly 110,000 clones, around nine tenths of them seen just once. The source material was peripheral blood, sampled in the third trimester of pregnancy. The receptors were gathered from a female donor with multiple sclerosis, enrolled in a pregnancy study. Each CDR3 is given with its conserved first and last residue. Each record gives: clone size, J gene, V gene, D gene, CDR3 protein, CDR3 DNA. The D gene is left open where the match is weak. For some rows the clone size is stated as once, few or many, or as a class when expanded; others skip it.

. TRBJ2-2 TRBV7-2 TRBD2 CASSLALAGGPGGELFF TGTGCCAGCAGCTTAGCTTTAGCGGGAGGGCCGGGCGGGGAGCTGTTTTTT
. TRBJ2-3 TRBV7-7 . CASSLSGRTSTDTQYF TGTGCCAGCAGCTTGTCAGGCAGGACTAGCACAGATACGCAGTATTTT
. TRBJ2-5 TRBV4-1 . CASRQQGLGETQYF TGCGCCAGCAGGCAACAGGGACTCGGCGAGACCCAGTACTTC
once TRBJ2-1 TRBV9 . CASSVDSGSRGEQFF TGTGCCAGCAGCGTAGATTCTGGATCTCGGGGTGAGCAGTTCTTC
. TRBJ2-1 TRBV18 TRBD1 CASSPYGTDNEQFF TGTGCCAGCTCACCCTACGGGACAGACAATGAGCAGTTCTTC
. TRBJ2-7 TRBV2 . CASTPGYEQYF TGTGCCAGCACCCCGGGGTACGAGCAGTACTTC
. TRBJ2-1 TRBV5-1 TRBD1 CASSTGDNYNEQFF TGCGCCAGCAGTACAGGGGATAACTACAATGAGCAGTTCTTC
. TRBJ1-2 TRBV9 . CASSVMADPAGYGYTF TGTGCCAGCAGCGTAATGGCCGATCCAGCGGGCTATGGCTACACCTTC
once TRBJ1-4 TRBV2 . CASRPTINNEKLFF TGTGCCAGCAGACCGACAATTAATAATGAAAAACTGTTTTTT
once TRBJ1-2 TRBV6-1 TRBD1 CASSDRREQGRVSNYGYTF TGTGCCAGCAGTGATCGGCGGGAACAGGGGAGAGTGTCTAACTATGGCTACACCTTC
. TRBJ2-3 TRBV27 TRBD2 CASSRRLATDTQYF TGTGCCAGCAGTCGACGACTAGCCACAGATACGCAGTATTTT
. TRBJ2-5 TRBV11-2 TRBD2 CASSLERGWETQYF TGTGCCAGCAGCTTAGAGCGGGGGTGGGAGACCCAGTACTTC
. TRBJ1-4 TRBV25-1 . CASRESSGEKLFF TGTGCCAGCCGGGAGAGCTCCGGGGAAAAACTGTTTTTT
. TRBJ2-7 TRBV10-3 . CAISESERFSSYEQYF TGTGCCATCAGTGAGTCGGAGCGATTTAGCTCCTACGAGCAGTACTTC
. TRBJ1-1 TRBV7-9 . CASSSQMNTEAFF TGTGCCAGCAGCTCCCAGATGAACACTGAAGCTTTCTTT
. TRBJ2-3 TRBV9 TRBD2 CASSVVSSGGVADTQYF TGTGCCAGCAGCGTAGTGTCGAGCGGGGGGGTCGCAGATACGCAGTATTTT
. TRBJ1-6 TRBV18 . CASSLSRQSNSPLHF TGTGCCAGCTCGCTCTCCCGACAGTCTAATTCACCCCTCCACTTT
. TRBJ2-1 TRBV9 TRBD2 CASSVDSGGREEQFF TGTGCCAGCAGCGTAGACAGCGGGGGGCGGGAGGAGCAGTTCTTC
. TRBJ2-1 TRBV10-3 . CAISESGGQYNEQFF TGTGCCATCAGTGAGTCGGGTGGGCAGTACAATGAGCAGTTCTTC
. TRBJ2-5 TRBV5-1 . CASSLARETQYF TGCGCCAGCAGCTTGGCCCGAGAGACCCAGTACTTC
. TRBJ1-6 TRBV5-1 TRBD1 CASSLGQGKASPLHF TGCGCCAGCAGCTTAGGACAGGGGAAGGCTTCACCCCTCCACTTT
. TRBJ1-4 TRBV27 TRBD1 CASSSGQRNEKLFF TGTGCCAGCAGTTCGGGACAGCGAAATGAAAAACTGTTTTTT
. TRBJ1-6 TRBV10-2 TRBD1 CASSATGGTSYNSPLHF TGCGCCAGCAGTGCAACAGGGGGCACCTCCTATAATTCACCCCTCCACTTT
. TRBJ1-1 TRBV7-2 . CASSLLGLNTEAFF TGTGCCAGCAGCTTACTGGGCCTGAACACTGAAGCTTTCTTT
once TRBJ2-7 TRBV11-2 . CASSLGGHEQYF TGTGCCAGCAGCTTAGGGGGCCACGAGCAGTACTTC
. TRBJ2-3 TRBV5-1 TRBD1 CASSLEQGATDTQYF TGCGCCAGCAGCTTGGAGCAGGGGGCAACAGATACGCAGTATTTT
. TRBJ2-1 TRBV5-8 . CASSIFYNEQFF TGTGCCAGCAGCATATTCTACAATGAGCAGTTCTTC
. TRBJ1-1 TRBV5-1 . CASSSEPNTEAFF TGCGCCAGCAGCTCAGAACCGAACACTGAAGCTTTCTTT
. TRBJ1-1 TRBV6-5 . CASSPLAELNTEAFF TGTGCCAGCAGCCCCCTAGCCGAATTGAACACTGAAGCTTTCTTT
. TRBJ1-3 TRBV6-6 . CASTPTVPPGNTIYF TGTGCCAGCACCCCGACAGTCCCCCCTGGAAACACCATATATTTT
. TRBJ2-3 TRBV2 . CASSVHRATDTQYF TGTGCCAGCAGTGTCCACCGAGCAACAGATACGCAGTATTTT
. TRBJ1-5 TRBV2 . CASSDIRDNQPQHF TGTGCCAGCAGTGATATCCGGGACAATCAGCCCCAGCATTTT
. TRBJ1-1 TRBV19 . CARGRERAEAFF TGTGCCAGGGGGAGGGAGAGGGCTGAAGCTTTCTTT
. TRBJ1-5 TRBV21-1 . CASSKVFRLLSNQPQHF TGTGCCAGCAGCAAAGTGTTCCGTCTCCTTAGCAATCAGCCCCAGCATTTT
. TRBJ1-5 TRBV9 . CASSETVNQPQHF TGTGCCAGCAGCGAGACAGTCAATCAGCCCCAGCATTTT
. TRBJ2-2 TRBV5-1 TRBD1 CASSSGQGRTGELFF TGCGCCAGCAGCTCGGGACAGGGGAGGACCGGGGAGCTGTTTTTT
. TRBJ2-5 TRBV4-1 TRBD1 CASSRETTGSGETQYF TGCGCCAGCAGCCGGGAGACGACAGGGTCCGGAGAGACCCAGTACTTC
. TRBJ1-5 TRBV4-1 . CASSRSSGQQNQPQHF TGCGCCAGCAGCCGCTCTTCAGGGCAGCAGAATCAGCCCCAGCATTTT
once TRBJ2-1 TRBV27 . CASSLSSLYNEQFF TGTGCCAGCAGTTTATCGTCTCTTTACAATGAGCAGTTCTTC
. TRBJ1-4 TRBV28 . CASSSALGLPNEKLFF TGTGCCAGCAGTTCAGCCTTGGGGCTCCCTAATGAAAAACTGTTTTTT
. TRBJ2-3 TRBV6-5 . CASKQGGSTDTQYF TGTGCCAGCAAACAGGGCGGAAGCACAGATACGCAGTATTTT